Presented here are 19 T cell receptor beta chains from one specimen sequenced in a study of monozygotic twins with inflammatory bowel disease. TCRdb processed the 5' RACE reads again and assigns one entry to each CDR3 protein, with no DNA. The ten top clones account for just over 2.5%, within a sample of 300,000 to 450,000 distinct CDR3 sequences. The sequenced material came from blood. Source of these receptors: a human donor with ulcerative colitis or Crohn's disease, or a healthy co-twin of an affected twin (not recorded which).

This chain connects TRBV6-2 or TRBV6-3 to TRBJ2-2; as DNA is missing, the TRBD2 call by TCRdb cannot be tested. CDR3 length equals 17 residues. The germline gives CDR1 MNHEY, CDR2 SVGEGT. The CDR3 spells CASSYVGLAANTGELFF.

This chain links TRBV30 with TRBJ1-5. Germline values: CDR1 GTSNPN, CDR2 SVGIG (reference sequence). The CDR3 totals 13 residues. CDR3 protein: CAWRAGTWEPQHF.

The gene calls are TRBV20-1 and TRBJ2-3; TCRdb gives TRBD2 as the D gene, but with no DNA this cannot be confirmed. CDR1 is DFQATT, CDR2 SNEGSKA, per germline (reference sequence). This CDR3 comprises 16 residues. The CDR3 is CSALPVAGRDTDTQYF.

The rearrangement links TRBV7-8 to TRBJ1-2. The CDR3 is made up of 15 amino acids. From germline, CDR1 is SGHVS and CDR2 FQNEAQ. CDR3 region: CASSWTLSVTYGYTF.

V and J are TRBV5-1 and TRBJ1-1. This CDR3 comprises 13 residues. The germline gives CDR1 SGHRS, CDR2 YFSETQ. This CDR3 is CASSLAPETEAFF. Filled out from reference TRBV5-1 and TRBJ1-1, the complete variable domain reads KAGVTQTPRYLIKTRGQQVTLSCSPISGHRSVSWYQQTPGQGLQFLFEYFSETQRNKGNFPGRFSGRQFSNSRSEMNVSTLELGDSALYLCASSLAPETEAFFGQGTRLTVV.

The rearrangement joins TRBV2 to TRBJ2-1; the TCRdb call, TRBD2, lacks DNA for checking. Germline V gene data show CDR1 as SNHLY and CDR2 as FYNNEI. The CDR3 spans 13 residues. This CDR3 reads CASSGLRAAEQFF.

The chain is built from TRBV5-1 and TRBJ2-5; TCRdb designates TRBD2, a call that cannot be tested without DNA. The V gene's germline CDR1 is SGHRS and CDR2 YFSETQ. CDR3 length: 16 amino acids. The CDR3 spells CASSPSAGGSAGSQYF.

The chain recombines TRBV6-4 with TRBJ2-2; TCRdb reports TRBD1, a call that lacks DNA to check it against. The CDR3 has 16 residues. CDR1 is MRHNA, CDR2 SNTAGT, per germline. CDR3 residues: CASSDRTGWNTGELFF.

The genes are TRBV14 and TRBJ2-2; TCRdb proposes TRBD1, but this gene call is untestable without DNA. This CDR3 spans 17 amino acids. CDR1 SGHDN and CDR2 FVKESK come from the germline V gene. Here the CDR3 reads CASSPDVRGRNTGELFF.

This rearrangement joins TRBV4-3 to TRBJ2-2; TCRdb proposes TRBD1, but this gene call is untestable without DNA. This CDR3 region has 17 residues. Germline-derived CDR1 and CDR2 are LGHNA and YSLEER. CDR3 residues: CASSQDVGTGGGGELFF.

This chain joins TRBV27 and TRBJ2-5; the D call of TRBD1 rests on TCRdb alone, since no DNA is present to check it. From germline, CDR1 is MNHEY and CDR2 SMNVEV (reference sequence). This CDR3 has 15 amino acids. The CDR3: CASRSPDRERETQYF.

J is TRBJ1-1 and V is TRBV27. Germline V gives CDR1 MNHEY, CDR2 SMNVEV (reference sequence). CDR3 length: 13 residues. This CDR3 reads CASSLSSQIGAFF.

The chain carries TRBV28 and TRBJ2-2. CDR3 length: 15 residues. Germline lookup yields CDR1 MDHEN and CDR2 SYDVKM. CDR3 loop: CASSPPVANTGELFF.

V is TRBV7-2 and J is TRBJ2-7; the TCRdb call, TRBD2, lacks DNA for checking. Germline V lookup: CDR1 SGHTA, CDR2 FQGNSA. This CDR3 spans 16 amino acids. The CDR3 protein is CASSLLSASLDPEQYF.

This sequence joins TRBV29-1 and TRBJ1-5; TCRdb outputs TRBD1, but without DNA this stays unchecked. CDR1 is SQVTM and CDR2 is ANQGSEA in the germline V gene. The CDR3 has 14 amino acids. CDR3 loop: CSVRDRGTNQPQHF.

The chain couples TRBV7-6 to TRBJ2-1; the TCRdb call, TRBD1, lacks DNA for checking. CDR1 and CDR2 from the germline V gene are SGHVS and FNYEAQ. CDR3 length equals 18 residues. The CDR3 is CASSLAGVGGWSYNEQFF.

The V gene is TRBV7-2, the J gene TRBJ2-7; absent DNA, TCRdb's TRBD1 call cannot be checked. CDR3 size: 16 residues. CDR1 SGHTA and CDR2 FQGNSA come from the germline V gene. This chain's CDR3 is CASSPPRRTGYYEQYF.

This rearrangement joins TRBV5-1 to TRBJ2-3. The CDR3 covers 14 residues. Germline V gene sequence: CDR1 SGHRS, CDR2 YFSETQ. The CDR3 protein is CASSFGEATDTQYF.

This chain connects TRBV5-5 to TRBJ1-5; the D call from TCRdb, TRBD1, cannot be confirmed without DNA. The CDR3 covers 15 residues. The germline gives CDR1 SGHKS, CDR2 YYEKEE (reference sequence). The CDR3 is CASSSSGDRNQPQHF.